Each of the 5 T cell receptor beta chains below was sequenced from the same sample in a study of cytomegalovirus exposure and HLA in healthy donors. A multiplex PCR was run with 60 Vbeta primers and 13 Jbeta primers. Clones were read by immunoSEQ multiplex PCR, and TCRdb kept only the in-frame ones, dropping some. There are roughly 120,000 clones in the sample; approximately 70% occur only once, and just over 8.5% lies in the top ten. The specimen sequenced was PBMCs. The receptor set was obtained from a man aged 25 to 40 in good health and CMV-seropositive.

This clone was seen more than once but under ten times. V usage is TRBV11-3 and J usage is TRBJ2-1; 10 bases are a match to TRBD2. Per the germline V gene, CDR1 is SGHNT and CDR2 is YENEEA. J lost 9 bases, V lost 5 bases, and 13 bases had no gene match. This CDR3 has 16 amino acids. CDR3 nucleotides: TGTGCCAGCAGCCATCCCAGCGGGAGGGCCGCAGGTGAGCAGTTCTTC. Protein product: CASSHPSGRAAGEQFF. Full variable domain (remainder filled in from reference TRBV11-3 and TRBJ2-1): EAGVVQSPRYKIIEKKQPVAFWCNPISGHNTLYWYLQNLGQGPELLIRYENEEAVDDSQLPKDRFSAERLKGVDSTLKIQPAELGDSAVYLCASSHPSGRAAGEQFFGPGTRLTVL.

This chain connects TRBV2 to TRBJ2-5, with 7 bases lining up with TRBD1. CDR3 length: 13 residues. With V trimmed by 8 bases and J by 4 bases, 7 bases remained unmatched. The germline V gene encodes CDR1 SNHLY and CDR2 FYNNEI. Written as DNA, the CDR3 is TGTGCCAGCGGCACTCACAGGGGAGAGACCCAGTACTTC. This encodes CASGTHRGETQYF.

The genes are TRBV5-4 and TRBJ2-1; TRBD1 might be the D (7 bases). V was clipped by 4 bases and J by 9 bases, with 14 bases between them. Germline V gene data show CDR1 as SGHNT and CDR2 as YYREEE (reference sequence). The CDR3 consists of 13 residues. CDR3 residues: CASSRPGGGEQFF. Here the CDR3 DNA reads TGTGCCAGCAGCCGCCCAGGGGGAGGTGAGCAGTTCTTC.

This clone was counted a few times. The CDR3 reads CASNPGGDTEAFF. The CDR3 DNA is TGTGCCAGCAACCCCGGGGGGGACACTGAAGCTTTCTTT. V is TRBV9 and J is TRBJ1-1; weak D call: TRBD1 (5 bases). This CDR3 contains 13 residues. V lost 6 bases to trimming and J lost 3 bases, with 12 bases between them. Germline V gene lookup returns CDR1 SGDLS and CDR2 YYNGEE.

This chain joins TRBV19 and TRBJ1-5; no definite D call. Germline V gene lookup returns CDR1 LNHDA and CDR2 SQIVND (reference sequence). V gave up 7 bases and J gave up 0 bases, with 19 bases separating them. This CDR3 is 17 amino acids long. The CDR3 DNA sequence: TGTGCCAGTACCCCGGCGGGCACACTTTATAGCAATCAGCCCCAGCATTTT. The encoded protein is CASTPAGTLYSNQPQHF.